This TCR beta chain emerged from a study of type 1 regulatory T cells. Study details: T-allo10 is a Tr1-enriched, alloantigen-specific CD4 T cell product made in vitro.

The CDR3 is made up of 20 amino acids. With 5 bases clipped from V and 5 bases from J, the junction kept 23 bases outside the gene matches. The germline V gene has CDR1 SGHAT and CDR2 FQNNGV. TCRdb reanalysed the reads using MiXCR and keeps one entry per CDR3 protein. This table holds approximately 100,000 distinct CDR3 sequences, roughly 28% found once. The sequenced sample was CD4+ T cells, either the whole sample or a sorted fraction (not recorded which). The receptor was isolated from a human donor in good health. The J gene is TRBJ2-1, the V gene TRBV11-2; 8 bases map to TRBD2. CDR3 in amino acids: CASSGPSSGIWARYHNEQFF. The CDR3 DNA follows: TGTGCCAGCAGCGGCCCAAGTAGCGGGATCTGGGCACGCTACCACAATGAGCAGTTCTTC.